A single sample gave rise to the 27 T cell receptor beta chains below, sequenced in a study of shared clonotypes between healthy human individuals. The assay was immunoSEQ multiplex PCR, and TCRdb's table has in-frame clones only and misses some. This sample has approximately 1,500,000 clones, with nearly 99% found just once. Sequencing input: naive CD4+ T cells sorted from blood. The subset here: CD45RA+ positively selected. These receptors were collected from a man younger than 45 in good health.

CDR3 amino acids: CASEPGTSTYEQYF. Here the CDR3 DNA reads TGTGCCAGCGAACCCGGGACCTCGACTTACGAGCAGTACTTC. The genes are TRBV6-1 and TRBJ2-7; the D call may be TRBD1 or TRBD2 (5 bases each). V lost 8 bases and J 4 bases, leaving 18 bases between the germline ends. The CDR3 consists of 14 residues. The germline CDR1 and CDR2 sequences are MNHNS and SASEGT.

The gene calls are TRBV19 and TRBJ1-5; D gene ambiguous. Germline CDR1 is LNHDA and CDR2 is SQIVND (reference sequence). The CDR3 is 16 amino acids. Trimming removed 4 bases from V and 3 bases from J, with 16 bases in between. In DNA form, the CDR3 reads TGTGCCAGTAGTAAGAGGCAGGTCGGAGACAATCAGCCCCAGCATTTT. It yields the protein CASSKRQVGDNQPQHF.

The V gene is TRBV30, the J gene TRBJ2-3; 8 bases line up with TRBD2. Germline V gene lookup returns CDR1 GTSNPN and CDR2 SVGIG (reference sequence). The CDR3 consists of 14 residues. CDR3 DNA: TGTGCGGGGGCTAGGAGCGGGAGCCCAGATACGCAGTATTTT. Amino acid sequence: CAGARSGSPDTQYF.

The table lists this clone with a count of one. The V call is TRBV7-2, the J call TRBJ1-5; 9 nucleotides align to TRBD1. J gave up 6 bases and V 5 bases, and 8 bases lay outside the gene matches. The CDR3 sequence is 15 residues long. Germline V gene sequence: CDR1 SGHTA, CDR2 FQGNSA. CDR3 amino acids: CASSTRTGAGQPQHF. The DNA for the CDR3 is TGTGCCAGCAGCACCCGGACAGGGGCGGGTCAGCCCCAGCATTTT.

This chain uses TRBV28 with TRBJ2-7, with D unclear. CDR1 MDHEN and CDR2 SYDVKM come from the germline V gene. V was pared by 8 bases and J by 2 bases, with 10 bases between. This CDR3 comprises 12 residues. For the CDR3, the DNA is TGTGCCAGCCGGGCAGCCACCTACGAGCAGTACTTC. It encodes CASRAATYEQYF.

The chain recombines TRBV25-1 with TRBJ1-4; no firm D call. The CDR3 extends over 12 amino acids. V was shortened by 6 bases and J by 7 bases, with 9 bases between the two germline ends. CDR1 is MGHDK, CDR2 SYGVNS, per germline. The CDR3 bases are TGTGCCAGCAGACCGAGAGGTGAAAAACTGTTTTTT. Translated: CASRPRGEKLFF.

The chain carries TRBV19 and TRBJ2-2, with TRBD2 matching over 14 bases. The V gene end was trimmed by 3 bases and the J gene end by 6 bases; junction bases not matched to a gene: 3. Germline V lookup: CDR1 LNHDA, CDR2 SQIVND (reference sequence). This CDR3 is 16 amino acids long. The CDR3 loop is CASSMGLAGVSGELFF. CDR3 coding DNA: TGTGCCAGTAGTATGGGACTAGCGGGAGTCTCCGGGGAGCTGTTTTTT.

To note about this clone: This same CDR3 is encoded by further DNA sequences in the sample. This chain's CDR3 is CAWSVQVNYGYTF. CDR3 in DNA: TGTGCCTGGAGTGTACAGGTGAACTATGGCTACACCTTC. The chain has TRBV30 and TRBJ1-2; perhaps TRBD1 as D (5 bases). Trimming cost V 0 bases and J 2 bases, with 7 bases left between them. The CDR3 contains 13 residues. Germline values: CDR1 GTSNPN, CDR2 SVGIG (reference sequence). The full variable domain, with the rest looked up from reference TRBV30 and TRBJ1-2, is SQTIHQWPATLVQPVGSPLSLECTVEGTSNPNLYWYRQAAGRGLQLLFYSVGIGQISSEVPQNLSASRPQDRQFILSSKKLLLSDSGFYLCAWSVQVNYGYTFGSGTRLTVV.

The chain uses TRBV6-1 and TRBJ2-5; 8 nucleotides match TRBD2. The CDR3 consists of 14 residues. Germline V gene data show CDR1 as MNHNS and CDR2 as SASEGT. Unmatched junction bases numbered 9, after V lost 7 bases and J lost 5 bases. The CDR3 coding sequence is TGTGCCAGCACAGTAGGCGGGGGGTCCGAGACCCAGTACTTC. Translating gives CASTVGGGSETQYF.

The V and J genes are TRBV12-5 and TRBJ1-1; TRBD1 matches 10 bases. The germline V gene encodes CDR1 LGHNT and CDR2 FRNRAP. The CDR3 has 14 residues. J gave up 7 bases and V 5 bases, and 7 bases lay outside the gene matches. The CDR3 region has the DNA TGTGCTAGTGGTACAGACAGGGGGCGGCGTGAAGCTTTCTTT. It is translated as CASGTDRGRREAFF.

This chain uses TRBV28 with TRBJ2-5; no reliable D call. The CDR3 sequence is 16 residues long. V was cut by 4 bases and J by 7 bases, with 22 bases left in between. CDR1 is MDHEN and CDR2 is SYDVKM in the germline V gene. DNA for the CDR3: TGTGCCAGCAGTTCACCCCCCCGGCAGCCGGTAGGGACCCAGTACTTC. Translation gives CASSSPPRQPVGTQYF.

The chain has TRBV2 and TRBJ2-1, with 7 bases lining up with TRBD1. This CDR3 has 13 residues. Germline V CDR1 and CDR2: SNHLY, FYNNEI. The trim removed 5 bases at V and 9 bases at J, leaving 7 bases unmatched. DNA of the CDR3: TGTGCCAGCAGTAACAGGGGATCGGGTGAGCAGTTCTTC. As protein: CASSNRGSGEQFF.

This clone was seen a single time. The V and J genes are TRBV5-1 and TRBJ2-5; possibly TRBD1 for D (6 bases). The CDR3 runs 13 residues. The V and J ends lost 5 bases and 5 bases respectively, with 13 bases between them. CDR1 is SGHRS, CDR2 YFSETQ, per germline. CDR3 sequence reads: CASSSTGGETQYF. The CDR3 region has the DNA TGCGCCAGCAGTTCGACAGGCGGTGAGACCCAGTACTTC.

This chain uses TRBV7-9 with TRBJ1-1; D is unclear. CDR3 size: 14 residues. Germline V lookup: CDR1 SEHNR, CDR2 FQNEAQ (reference sequence). V gave up 5 bases and J gave up 8 bases, with 18 bases separating them. In DNA, the CDR3 is TGTGCCAGCAGCCCCCCCGGCAGTACCATCGAAGCTTTCTTT. Its translation: CASSPPGSTIEAFF.

The chain joins TRBV29-1 to TRBJ2-2; 10 positions match TRBD1. V was pared by 8 bases and J by 4 bases, with 10 bases of the junction left unmatched. Germline loops: CDR1 SQVTM, CDR2 ANQGSEA. This CDR3 has 15 residues. The DNA for the CDR3 is TGCAGCCCCCCACGGGACAGGGGACCCACCGGGGAGCTGTTTTTT. It translates to CSPPRDRGPTGELFF.

This rearrangement joins TRBV29-1 to TRBJ2-7; 7 bases agree with TRBD2. The germline gives CDR1 SQVTM, CDR2 ANQGSEA. Losses at the gene ends were 7 bases for V and 6 bases for J; bases not matched to a gene: 12. This CDR3 has 13 amino acids. The CDR3 is CSATSAGEGEQYF. Here the CDR3 DNA reads TGCAGCGCTACTAGCGCGGGCGAGGGCGAGCAGTACTTC.

This chain uses TRBV5-1 with TRBJ2-5; D is perhaps TRBD1 or TRBD2 (5 bases each). From germline, CDR1 is SGHRS and CDR2 YFSETQ. V dropped 5 bases and J dropped 9 bases, with 23 bases sitting between them. The CDR3 has 15 amino acids. CDR3 residues: CASSSAQGVVGAQYF. The CDR3 DNA reads as TGCGCCAGCAGTTCAGCCCAGGGAGTCGTGGGGGCCCAGTACTTC.

The CDR3 is CAISGMVGETQYF. CDR3 DNA: TGTGCCATCAGTGGAATGGTGGGGGAGACCCAGTACTTC. The chain carries TRBV10-3 and TRBJ2-5; D gene ambiguous. Germline values: CDR1 ENHRY, CDR2 SYGVKD. The V end was cut by 4 bases, the J end by 5 bases, with 11 bases between. The CDR3 totals 13 residues.

V is TRBV10-1 and J is TRBJ2-2, with D unresolved. Germline CDR1 and CDR2: WNHNN and SYGVQD (reference sequence). This CDR3 is built from 15 residues. Trimming took 3 bases from V and 1 from J, leaving 9 bases between them. CDR3 in amino acids: CASSERKLNTGELFF. The CDR3 DNA reads TGCGCCAGCAGTGAACGGAAACTGAACACCGGGGAGCTGTTTTTT.

The rearrangement joins TRBV6-1 to TRBJ1-4; 9 positions match TRBD1. The CDR3 is 17 residues long. CDR1 MNHNS and CDR2 SASEGT come from the germline V gene. The junction had 8 bases not matched to a gene; V was cut back by 1 base and J by 5 bases. As DNA, the CDR3 is TGTGCCAGCAGTGAAGTGCCTCAGGGGACAGGGAATGAAAAACTGTTTTTT. It translates to CASSEVPQGTGNEKLFF.

The chain is built from TRBV4-2 and TRBJ2-5, with 7 positions matching TRBD2. The J call may be faulty, since TRBJ2-7 better matches the DNA end. Germline V gene lookup returns CDR1 LGHNA and CDR2 YNFKEQ. The CDR3 runs 13 residues. CDR3 sequence reads: CASSRDYLYEQYF. CDR3 DNA: TGTGCCAGCAGCCGGGACTATTTATACGAGCAGTACTTC.

The chain carries TRBV9 and TRBJ1-3, with D unclear. Germline CDR1 is SGDLS and CDR2 is YYNGEE. V was trimmed by 3 bases and J by 3 bases, leaving 4 bases between them. The CDR3 totals 12 residues. CDR3 protein: CASSAIGNTIYF. The CDR3 DNA reads TGTGCCAGCAGCGCCATTGGAAACACCATATATTTT.

J is TRBJ1-1 and V is TRBV27; D remains unclear. CDR3 size: 12 residues. Trimming stripped 4 bases from V and 8 bases from J, with 11 bases between. Germline assignment: CDR1 MNHEY and CDR2 SMNVEV (reference sequence). The DNA for the CDR3 is TGTGCCAGCAGTTCGTCGTTGAGGGAAGCTTTCTTT. This sequence encodes CASSSSLREAFF.

The chain joins TRBV4-3 to TRBJ1-2; possible D gene TRBD1, 5 bases. This CDR3 has 18 amino acids. V was clipped by 1 base and J by 4 bases, with 22 bases between them. Germline CDR1 LGHNA, CDR2 YSLEER. CDR3 protein: CASSQGPKPGLGPYGYTF. The CDR3 DNA sequence: TGCGCCAGCAGCCAAGGACCGAAACCGGGACTCGGCCCCTATGGCTACACCTTC.

The chain employs TRBV6-1 and TRBJ2-7; 7 positions match TRBD2. Germline V lookup: CDR1 MNHNS, CDR2 SASEGT. V dropped 7 bases and J dropped 2; count of bases not matched to a gene: 8. The CDR3 runs to 14 residues. The CDR3 sequence: CASNGGGSTYEQYF. CDR3 sequence (DNA): TGTGCCAGCAATGGGGGGGGTTCAACCTACGAGCAGTACTTC.

The chain links TRBV19 to TRBJ1-2, with no clear D. In germline, CDR1 is LNHDA, CDR2 SQIVND (reference sequence). The germline V and J ends were trimmed by 5 bases and 3 bases, with 7 bases remaining between them. The CDR3 spans 12 residues. The CDR3 region is CASSPADYGYTF. The DNA of the CDR3 is TGTGCCAGTAGTCCAGCCGACTATGGCTACACCTTC.

This clone was recorded only once. J is TRBJ1-1 and V is TRBV25-1; 8 bases are shared with TRBD1. Germline values: CDR1 MGHDK, CDR2 SYGVNS. V lost 4 bases and J lost 3; bases outside the gene matches: 7. The length of the CDR3 is 15 residues. For the CDR3, the DNA is TGTGCCAGCAGTGCGGACAGGGAGCCGTACACTGAAGCTTTCTTT. This codes for CASSADREPYTEAFF.